The 22 T cell receptor beta chains in this list originate from one sample, sequenced in a study of T cells in Graves' hyperthyroidism and ophthalmopathy. The investigators amplified TCR beta CDR3 regions from RNA transcripts. The primer set for the first-round RT-PCR of the TCR CDR3 was HTBI. TCRdb recomputed calls from the multiplex PCR reads with MiXCR, one row per CDR3 protein. Among around 340,000 distinct CDR3 sequences listed, 15% to 20% were seen once. Material: blood. The origin of the receptors is a woman aged 40 to 49 with Graves' ophthalmopathy.

This clonotype was recorded many times. The J gene is TRBJ2-7, the V gene TRBV28; 7 bases map to TRBD2. CDR1 is MDHEN, CDR2 SYDVKM, per germline. J was trimmed by 9 bases and V by 1 base; bases with no gene match: 6. This CDR3 spans 13 amino acids. CDR3 protein: CASSLLGLNRQYF. CDR3 bases: TGTGCCAGCAGTTTATTGGGACTAAACCGGCAGTACTTC. Variable domain in full (rest from reference TRBV28 and TRBJ2-7): DVKVTQSSRYLVKRTGEKVFLECVQDMDHENMFWYRQDPGLGLRLIYFSYDVKMKEKGDIPEGYSVSREKKERFSLILESASTNQTSMYLCASSLLGLNRQYFGPGTRLTVT.

This clonotype has only a few counts. Mismatch with germline at one junction end may stem from a read error. The rearrangement joins TRBV12-3 or TRBV12-4 to TRBJ1-1, with 7 bases aligning to TRBD1. The CDR3 covers 15 residues. The CDR3 DNA reads as TGCGCCAGCAGCGGGGGGACAGTCGCACCCACTGAAGCTTTCTTT. It is translated as CASSGGTVAPTEAFF.

V and J are TRBV28 and TRBJ2-5, with no clear D. The CDR3 length is 11 residues. Germline V gene data show CDR1 as MDHEN and CDR2 as SYDVKM. V was shortened by 6 bases and J by 5 bases, with 7 bases between the two germline ends. The CDR3 reads CASRALETQYF. In nucleotides, the CDR3 is TGTGCCAGCAGGGCTCTTGAGACCCAGTACTTC.

This clonotype was counted ten times or more. The chain uses TRBV9 and TRBJ2-7; 10 bases line up with TRBD1. V trimming: 4 bases; J trimming: 0 bases; junction bases outside the gene matches: 10. Germline V gene data show CDR1 as SGDLS and CDR2 as YYNGEE. CDR3 length equals 17 residues. The CDR3 nucleotides are TGTGCCAGCAGCCCCCGGACAGGGGGAGCAAGCTCCTACGAGCAGTACTTC. Its protein product is CASSPRTGGASSYEQYF.

This clonotype was recorded at least ten times. This chain links TRBV15 with TRBJ2-5, with 15 bases matching TRBD2. The CDR3 consists of 23 residues. J gave up 5 bases and V 5 bases, and 27 bases lay outside the gene matches. Germline V gene data show CDR1 as LNHNV and CDR2 as YYDKDF (reference sequence). CDR3 residues: CATSGQSRDRGRTSGRAWETQYF. CDR3 sequence (DNA): TGTGCCACCAGCGGTCAATCGAGGGACAGGGGGCGGACTAGCGGGAGGGCCTGGGAGACCCAGTACTTC.

This clonotype was observed at least ten times. This chain uses TRBV6-2 or TRBV6-3 with TRBJ1-6; 8 bases line up with TRBD1. This CDR3 region has 18 residues. Germline CDR1 MNHEY, CDR2 SVGEGT. With V trimmed by 0 bases and J by 7 bases, 11 bases remained unmatched. The CDR3 here is CASSYSSRGGQGNSPLHF. CDR3 coding DNA: TGTGCCAGCAGTTACTCTTCTAGGGGTGGACAGGGAAATTCACCCCTCCACTTT.

In the case of this clonotype: A much larger clone sits a single nucleotide away, making a read error possible. The rearrangement joins TRBV15 to TRBJ2-7; D ambiguous. The CDR3 loop spans 13 amino acids. The germline V gene has CDR1 LNHNV and CDR2 YYDKDF (reference sequence). Trimming took off 1 base at V and 6 bases at J, with 10 bases between the two ends. The CDR3 is CATSRGFRSEQYF. CDR3 sequence (DNA): TGTGCCACCAGCAGAGGTTTTAGGTCCGAGCAGTACTTC.

This clonotype came up many times. The rearrangement uses TRBV20-1 and TRBJ2-7, with D perhaps matching TRBD1 or TRBD2 (5 bases each). Trimming cost V 3 bases and J 0 bases, with 9 bases left between them. The CDR3 runs 13 residues. Germline loops: CDR1 DFQATT, CDR2 SNEGSKA (reference sequence). This CDR3 reads CSASGTNSYEQYF. In nucleotides, the CDR3 is TGCAGTGCTAGCGGGACGAACTCCTACGAGCAGTACTTC.

The table lists this clonotype with many counts. CDR3 protein: CASSSISGRRETQYF. Here the CDR3 DNA reads TGCGCCAGCAGCTCTATTAGCGGGAGAAGAGAGACCCAGTACTTC. The rearrangement uses TRBV5-1 and TRBJ2-5, with 9 bases fitting TRBD2. Germline-derived CDR1 and CDR2 are SGHRS and YFSETQ. With V trimmed by 3 bases and J by 4 bases, 7 bases remained unmatched. CDR3 size: 15 residues.

There are many counts of this clonotype. This chain links TRBV12-3 or TRBV12-4 with TRBJ2-2; TRBD2 matches 9 bases. This CDR3 contains 14 residues. The V gene end was trimmed by 6 bases and the J gene end by 7 bases; junction bases not matched to a gene: 6. CDR3 nucleotides: TGTGCCAGCAGACCGACTAGCGGAGACGGGGAGCTGTTTTTT. This codes for CASRPTSGDGELFF.

This clonotype showed up just a few times. The CDR3 region has the DNA TGTGCCAGCAGTTTAGGAGAGGTTGGAAGGGGCGGACGTATTAGCAATCAGCCCCAGCATTTT. It encodes CASSLGEVGRGGRISNQPQHF. This chain links TRBV12-3 or TRBV12-4 with TRBJ1-5; maybe TRBD1 (5 bases). Trimming pared 1 base from V and 0 bases from J, leaving 25 bases between. The CDR3 covers 21 residues.

This clonotype was detected many times. This rearrangement joins TRBV30 to TRBJ1-1; tentatively, D is TRBD1 (5 bases). CDR3 length: 12 residues. The germline V gene has CDR1 GTSNPN and CDR2 SVGIG (reference sequence). V lost 7 bases to trimming and J lost 5 bases, with 14 bases between them. The CDR3 protein is CAYVGPRTEAFF. The CDR3, as DNA: TGTGCCTATGTGGGGCCCCGAACTGAAGCTTTCTTT.

This clonotype was observed at least ten times. V usage is TRBV20-1 and J usage is TRBJ2-5; no definite D call. Germline assignment: CDR1 DFQATT and CDR2 SNEGSKA (reference sequence). The V gene lost 3 bases and the J gene lost 5 bases, with 16 bases spanning the gap. The CDR3 totals 14 residues. The CDR3 bases are TGCAGTGCTAGTGGTGATGCGCGATGGGAGACCCAGTACTTC. The encoded protein is CSASGDARWETQYF.

This clonotype was counted only a few times. The rearrangement joins TRBV26 to TRBJ2-6; the DNA was not compared with TRBD1, the D call given in the table. TRBV26 is marked as a pseudogene. The CDR3 has 20 residues. DNA for the CDR3: TGTGCCAGCAGTTACGAACGACCCGTTCCCGGGAGCTCTGGGGCCAACGTCCTGACTTTC. Translation: CASSYERPVPGSSGANVLTF.

This clonotype appeared many times. The chain uses TRBV9 and TRBJ2-2; D perhaps matches TRBD2 (6 bases). Germline V CDR1 and CDR2: SGDLS, YYNGEE. This CDR3 is built from 15 residues. V lost 0 bases and J lost 5, with 11 bases in between. CDR3 bases: TGTGCCAGCAGCGTAGCGGGACTCCTGACCGGGGAGCTGTTTTTT. It codes for CASSVAGLLTGELFF.

The table lists this clonotype with many counts. V is TRBV6-1 and J is TRBJ1-5; TRBD1 aligns across 9 bases. With V trimmed by 6 bases and J by 8 bases, 5 bases remained unmatched. The CDR3 extends over 13 amino acids. Looked up from germline, CDR1 is MNHNS and CDR2 is SASEGT. This CDR3 is CASRGTGMEPQHF. The DNA of the CDR3 is TGTGCCAGCAGGGGGACAGGGATGGAGCCCCAGCATTTT.

This clonotype has a count of ten or more. In nucleotides, the CDR3 is TGCAGTGCTCGGGACAGTATCTCCTACGAGCAGTACTTC. Residues: CSARDSISYEQYF. The chain has TRBV20-1 and TRBJ2-7; 7 nucleotides match TRBD1. The CDR3 is 13 residues long. From germline, CDR1 is DFQATT and CDR2 SNEGSKA (reference sequence). The V and J ends lost 5 bases and 0 bases, in that order; junction bases with no gene match: 4.

This clonotype was counted between two and nine times. The chain is built from TRBV6-5 and TRBJ2-5; D ambiguous. Germline CDR1 reads MNHEY; CDR2 reads SVGAGI. The CDR3 has 13 residues. V was trimmed by 3 bases and J by 2 bases, leaving 7 bases between them. CDR3 protein: CASSYVRQETQYF. The CDR3 DNA is TGTGCCAGCAGTTATGTGAGGCAAGAGACCCAGTACTTC.

The sample holds many counts of this clonotype. The chain combines TRBV6-2 or TRBV6-3 with TRBJ2-7; TRBD2 aligns across 11 bases. V was clipped by 2 bases and J by 8 bases; unmatched bases: 11. Germline V CDR1 and CDR2: MNHEY, SVGEGT. The CDR3 covers 16 residues. This CDR3 reads CASSYEGASGRWQQYF. The CDR3 DNA reads as TGTGCCAGCAGTTACGAGGGGGCTAGCGGGAGGTGGCAGCAGTACTTC.

This clonotype was observed many times. The chain recombines TRBV6-1 with TRBJ1-5; no clear D gene. Between the trimmed V and J ends, which lost 4 bases and 1 base, there was a span of 11 bases. Germline V lookup: CDR1 MNHNS, CDR2 SASEGT. The CDR3 is made up of 15 amino acids. The CDR3 region has the DNA TGTGCCAGCAGTGGGGGTGGCATGAGCAATCAGCCCCAGCATTTT. It yields the protein CASSGGGMSNQPQHF.

The rearrangement joins TRBV18 to TRBJ1-1; no definite D call. The CDR3 is made up of 13 amino acids. Germline V lookup: CDR1 KGHSH, CDR2 LQKENI. Trimming pared 2 bases from V and 1 base from J, leaving 5 bases between. DNA of the CDR3: TGTGCCAGCTCACCAGCCAAGAACACTGAAGCTTTCTTT. Translation gives CASSPAKNTEAFF.

This clonotype was seen repeatedly, ten times or more. The rearrangement links TRBV20-1 to TRBJ1-5, with 8 bases that match TRBD1. The CDR3 length is 18 residues. V lost 3 bases and J lost 0; bases outside the gene matches: 13. Germline CDR1 reads DFQATT; CDR2 reads SNEGSKA (reference sequence). The CDR3 loop is CSASDRWTGTYSNQPQHF. The CDR3 coding sequence is TGCAGTGCTAGCGATCGATGGACAGGGACATATAGCAATCAGCCCCAGCATTTT.